The 28 T cell receptor beta chains presented below share a single source sample, sequenced in a study of T cells in Graves' hyperthyroidism and ophthalmopathy. Using RNA transcripts as the source, TCR beta CDR3 regions were amplified. With the HTBI primer set, the TCR CDR3 went through a first round of RT-PCR. TCRdb itself ran the multiplex PCR reads through MiXCR, one entry per CDR3 protein. The table records hundreds of thousands of distinct CDR3 sequences, approximately 14% of them present only once. The specimen was blood. Source of these receptors: a woman aged 18-30 years with Graves' hyperthyroidism.

This clonotype has just a few counts. This chain connects TRBV18 to TRBJ1-2; D not resolved. In germline, CDR1 is KGHSH, CDR2 LQKENI. V lost 0 bases, J lost 2 bases, and 10 bases lay in between. The CDR3 consists of 15 residues. In DNA, the CDR3 is TGTGCCAGCTCACCACCGAGGACGGGGAACTATGGCTACACCTTC. It codes for CASSPPRTGNYGYTF. The full variable domain, in which reference TRBV18 and TRBJ1-2 provide the parts outside the CDR3, is NAGVMQNPRHLVRRRGQEARLRCSPMKGHSHVYWYRQLPEEGLKFMVYLQKENIIDESGMPKERFSAEFPKEGPSILRIQQVVRGDSAAYFCASSPPRTGNYGYTFGSGTRLTVV.

The rearrangement joins TRBV5-6 to TRBJ2-3; 8 positions match TRBD1. The trim removed 2 bases at V and 2 bases at J, leaving 7 bases unmatched. CDR3 length: 16 amino acids. The V gene's germline CDR1 is SGHDT and CDR2 YYEEEE. The CDR3 spells CASSFVSGGSTDTQYF. Here the CDR3 DNA reads TGTGCCAGCAGCTTTGTATCAGGGGGCTCCACAGATACGCAGTATTTT. Together with reference TRBV5-6 and TRBJ2-3, the CDR3 gives the full variable domain: DAGVTQSPTHLIKTRGQQVTLRCSPKSGHDTVSWYQQALGQGPQFIFQYYEEEERQRGNFPDRFSGHQFPNYSSELNVNALLLGDSALYLCASSFVSGGSTDTQYFGPGTRLTVL.

Many counts were recorded for this clonotype. The chain links TRBV7-9 to TRBJ2-5, with 11 positions matching TRBD1. Unmatched junction bases numbered 4, after V lost 5 bases and J lost 5 bases. The CDR3 covers 14 residues. The germline V gene has CDR1 SEHNR and CDR2 FQNEAQ (reference sequence). CDR3 amino acids: CASSGQGAWETQYF. CDR3 in DNA: TGTGCCAGCAGCGGACAGGGGGCATGGGAGACCCAGTACTTC.

This clonotype was seen at least ten times. V usage is TRBV5-4 and J usage is TRBJ2-1; 9 positions agree with TRBD2. CDR1 SGHNT and CDR2 YYREEE come from the germline V gene (reference sequence). The length of the CDR3 is 13 residues. V shed 7 bases, J shed 8 bases, and the junction held 7 bases outside the gene matches. CDR3 in DNA: TGTGCCAGCTTACGTAGCGGGAGCGATGAGCAGTTCTTC. It encodes CASLRSGSDEQFF.

This chain uses TRBV7-9 with TRBJ2-1, with 10 positions matching TRBD1. This CDR3 has 14 residues. Trimming removed 0 bases from V and 10 bases from J; junction bases left unmatched: 3. Germline lookup yields CDR1 SEHNR and CDR2 FQNEAQ (reference sequence). The CDR3 nucleotides read TGTGCCAGCAGCTTAGCCGGGACAGGGGCCGAGCAGTTCTTC. This sequence encodes CASSLAGTGAEQFF.

This clonotype was counted only a few times. This sequence joins TRBV5-5 and TRBJ2-2; D is undetermined. Deletions cut 3 bases from V and 5 bases from J, with 8 bases between. The CDR3 consists of 13 residues. Germline V gene sequence: CDR1 SGHKS, CDR2 YYEKEE (reference sequence). The CDR3 DNA follows: TGTGCCAGCAGCTCCCTAGTGACCGGGGAGCTGTTTTTT. Translated: CASSSLVTGELFF.

The gene calls are TRBV9 and TRBJ2-3; 8 bases are a match to TRBD1. Trimming took 0 bases from V and 2 from J; bases not matched to a gene: 5. In germline, CDR1 is SGDLS, CDR2 YYNGEE. The CDR3 extends over 16 amino acids. The CDR3 DNA follows: TGTGCCAGCAGCGTAGCCAGGGGGCGTTCCACAGATACGCAGTATTTT. Its protein product is CASSVARGRSTDTQYF.

This clonotype was found many times. This chain uses TRBV5-5 with TRBJ1-2; no clear D gene. CDR1 and CDR2 from the germline V gene are SGHKS and YYEKEE (reference sequence). The CDR3 consists of 15 residues. V lost 7 bases and J lost 3, with 19 bases in between. The CDR3 DNA reads as TGTGCCAGCTCGGTTAGAGGCCTAAAGGACTATGGCTACACCTTC. Protein: CASSVRGLKDYGYTF.

The chain has TRBV12-3 or TRBV12-4 and TRBJ2-1; 7 bases fit TRBD2. The junction had 4 bases not matched to a gene; V was cut back by 1 base and J by 1 base. This CDR3 has 16 amino acids. In DNA, the CDR3 is TGTGCCAGCAGTTTAGGTGGGGGGGATTCCTACAATGAGCAGTTCTTC. This translates into CASSLGGGDSYNEQFF.

The table lists this clonotype with many counts. The rearrangement links TRBV3-1 to TRBJ2-2; no reliable D call. V was clipped by 0 bases and J by 4 bases, with 9 bases between them. The CDR3 spans 15 residues. Germline V gene sequence: CDR1 LGHDT, CDR2 YNNKEL (reference sequence). CDR3 DNA: TGTGCCAGCAGCCAAGATTTTAGCTTCACCGGGGAGCTGTTTTTT. Amino acid sequence: CASSQDFSFTGELFF.

The sample holds many counts of this clonotype. The chain combines TRBV12-3 or TRBV12-4 with TRBJ1-5; D remains unclear. This CDR3 spans 14 amino acids. Trimming removed 3 bases from V and 1 base from J, with 7 bases in between. The CDR3 DNA reads as TGTGCCAGCAGTTTGGGTTGGAGCAATCAGCCCCAGCATTTT. This translates into CASSLGWSNQPQHF.

This clonotype showed up many times. The J gene is TRBJ2-7, the V gene TRBV7-3; D is possibly TRBD1 (6 bases). Trimming took off 1 base at V and 0 bases at J, with 10 bases between the two ends. The CDR3 has 15 amino acids. Looked up from germline, CDR1 is SGHTA and CDR2 is FQGTGA. CDR3 nucleotide sequence: TGTGCCAGCAGCTTAAGCAGGGGACGCTCCTACGAGCAGTACTTC. Protein sequence: CASSLSRGRSYEQYF.

This clonotype was counted many times. The chain uses TRBV29-1 and TRBJ2-7, with D perhaps matching TRBD2 (5 bases). The CDR3 consists of 13 residues. V was cut by 4 bases and J by 3 bases, with 13 bases left in between. Germline values: CDR1 SQVTM, CDR2 ANQGSEA. CDR3 DNA sequence: TGCAGCGTTGCCCCGAGAGGGCACTACGAGCAGTACTTC. Its protein product is CSVAPRGHYEQYF.

The genes are TRBV5-1 and TRBJ2-2; 13 bases map to TRBD2. J was trimmed by 0 bases and V by 3 bases; bases with no gene match: 14. CDR3 length equals 21 residues. Germline CDR1 and CDR2: SGHRS and YFSETQ. The DNA of the CDR3 is TGCGCCAGCAGCTCGTGGGGGACCGGGACTAGCGGGGCCGCGAACACCGGGGAGCTGTTTTTT. It specifies CASSSWGTGTSGAANTGELFF.

This clonotype came up a few times. The chain combines TRBV11-2 with TRBJ2-6; D remains ambiguous. Germline loops: CDR1 SGHAT, CDR2 FQNNGV. V lost 8 bases, J lost 0 bases, and 5 bases lay in between. The CDR3 runs to 13 residues. The CDR3 nucleotides read TGTGCCAGCGATTTCTCTGGGGCCAACGTCCTGACTTTC. Its translation is CASDFSGANVLTF.

At least ten counts were recorded for this clonotype. The CDR3 DNA reads TGCAGTGCTTCGGAGGCAAACTATTTTGAAAAACTGTTTTTT. It translates to CSASEANYFEKLFF. J is TRBJ1-4 and V is TRBV20-1; D gene ambiguous. The CDR3 consists of 14 residues. Germline V CDR1 and CDR2: DFQATT, SNEGSKA (reference sequence). V was cut by 5 bases and J by 7 bases, with 17 bases left in between.

This clonotype was observed at least ten times. The rearrangement joins TRBV6-5 to TRBJ2-3; D is perhaps TRBD2 (6 bases). Germline CDR1 is MNHEY and CDR2 is SVGAGI. The CDR3 consists of 16 residues. Trimming cost V 2 bases and J 5 bases, with 17 bases left between them. The CDR3 loop is CASSYLMRGPGDTQYF. In nucleotides, the CDR3 is TGTGCCAGCAGTTACCTTATGCGGGGCCCGGGAGATACGCAGTATTTT.

This clonotype showed up just a few times. One base away lies a much larger clone, so this may be a sequencing read error. The chain is built from TRBV12-5 and TRBJ1-1; D is undetermined. Germline-derived CDR1 and CDR2 are LGHNT and FRNRAP. This CDR3 contains 12 residues. CDR3 loop: CASVPQGTEASF. DNA of the CDR3: TGTGCTAGTGTCCCTCAAGGTACTGAAGCTTCCTTT.

The sample holds many counts of this clonotype. J is TRBJ2-7 and V is TRBV11-2; possibly TRBD2 for D (6 bases). The V and J ends lost 4 bases and 3 bases respectively, with 16 bases between them. The CDR3 has 15 residues. Germline-derived CDR1 and CDR2 are SGHAT and FQNNGV. As DNA, the CDR3 is TGTGCCAGCAGCTGGCGGAGGGGTCTTGGCTACGAGCAGTACTTC. Translating it yields CASSWRRGLGYEQYF.

The table lists this clonotype with many counts. The genes are TRBV5-1 and TRBJ2-2; 13 bases map to TRBD2. From germline, CDR1 is SGHRS and CDR2 YFSETQ. This CDR3 region has 17 residues. V lost 4 bases to trimming and J lost 3 bases; unmatched junction nucleotides: 6. This CDR3 reads CASSRTSGGADTGELFF. The CDR3 nucleotides are TGCGCCAGCAGCCGGACTAGCGGGGGAGCCGACACCGGGGAGCTGTTTTTT.

This clonotype was observed at least ten times. V and J are TRBV5-6 and TRBJ2-1; D ambiguous. Trimming cost V 5 bases and J 0 bases, with 18 bases left between them. The germline V gene has CDR1 SGHDT and CDR2 YYEEEE. CDR3 length: 17 residues. The CDR3 region has the DNA TGTGCCAGCAGTCATAGCCCGCAGGCGAGCTCCTACAATGAGCAGTTCTTC. It codes for CASSHSPQASSYNEQFF.

This clonotype was seen repeatedly, ten times or more. The gene calls are TRBV20-1 and TRBJ1-2; D gene unclear. CDR1 and CDR2 (germline): DFQATT, SNEGSKA (reference sequence). The CDR3 runs to 11 residues. V shed 2 bases and J shed 8 bases, with 9 bases lying between them. The CDR3 sequence is CSARPREGYTF. CDR3 sequence (DNA): TGCAGTGCTAGACCTAGGGAGGGCTACACCTTC.

The gene calls are TRBV30 and TRBJ2-2; 7 bases are shared with TRBD1. V was clipped by 5 bases and J by 3 bases; unmatched bases: 9. This CDR3 is built from 15 residues. Per the germline V gene, CDR1 is GTSNPN and CDR2 is SVGIG (reference sequence). The CDR3: CAWASGTAYTGELFF. The DNA of the CDR3 is TGTGCCTGGGCCTCCGGGACAGCTTACACCGGGGAGCTGTTTTTT. The full variable domain, with the rest looked up from reference TRBV30 and TRBJ2-2, is SQTIHQWPATLVQPVGSPLSLECTVEGTSNPNLYWYRQAAGRGLQLLFYSVGIGQISSEVPQNLSASRPQDRQFILSSKKLLLSDSGFYLCAWASGTAYTGELFFGEGSRLTVL.

The table lists this clonotype with many counts. The CDR3 loop is CASSPWGQSQYF. In DNA form, the CDR3 reads TGTGCCAGCAGTCCGTGGGGACAGTCGCAGTACTTC. The chain has TRBV12-3 or TRBV12-4 and TRBJ2-7; 7 nucleotides agree with TRBD1. CDR3 length equals 12 residues. Trimming cost V 5 bases and J 9 bases; bases outside gene matches: 7.

In its sample, this clonotype was seen many times. This chain joins TRBV12-5 and TRBJ2-7; 7 nucleotides line up with TRBD1. J gave up 1 base and V 1 base, and 4 bases lay outside the gene matches. The CDR3 extends over 15 amino acids. Looked up from germline, CDR1 is LGHNT and CDR2 is FRNRAP. The CDR3 sequence is CASGLALTGSYEQYF. The CDR3 DNA reads as TGTGCTAGTGGTTTGGCCCTGACAGGGTCCTACGAGCAGTACTTC.

Ten or more counts support this clonotype. The chain has TRBV20-1 and TRBJ2-7, with 8 bases matching TRBD2. This CDR3 is 11 amino acids long. Germline V gene lookup returns CDR1 DFQATT and CDR2 SNEGSKA (reference sequence). The CDR3 spells CSSLADYEQYF. The CDR3 nucleotides read TGCAGCTCACTAGCGGACTACGAGCAGTACTTC.

Ten or more counts support this clonotype. The rearrangement uses TRBV5-1 and TRBJ1-2; D not resolved. V lost 4 bases and J 10 bases, leaving 17 bases between the germline ends. This CDR3 region has 13 residues. Germline V gives CDR1 SGHRS, CDR2 YFSETQ. As DNA, the CDR3 is TGCGCCAGCAGCGTTGCGGACCGCTCTGACTACACCTTC. This codes for CASSVADRSDYTF.

This clonotype appeared many times. The chain recombines TRBV6-1 with TRBJ2-3; 12 positions agree with TRBD2. The CDR3 is 16 residues long. Per germline, CDR1 MNHNS and CDR2 SASEGT. The junction had 9 bases not matched to a gene; V was cut back by 3 bases and J by 8 bases. This CDR3 reads CASSEASGGGRATQYF. The CDR3 coding sequence is TGTGCCAGCAGTGAGGCTAGCGGGGGGGGCCGCGCTACGCAGTATTTT.